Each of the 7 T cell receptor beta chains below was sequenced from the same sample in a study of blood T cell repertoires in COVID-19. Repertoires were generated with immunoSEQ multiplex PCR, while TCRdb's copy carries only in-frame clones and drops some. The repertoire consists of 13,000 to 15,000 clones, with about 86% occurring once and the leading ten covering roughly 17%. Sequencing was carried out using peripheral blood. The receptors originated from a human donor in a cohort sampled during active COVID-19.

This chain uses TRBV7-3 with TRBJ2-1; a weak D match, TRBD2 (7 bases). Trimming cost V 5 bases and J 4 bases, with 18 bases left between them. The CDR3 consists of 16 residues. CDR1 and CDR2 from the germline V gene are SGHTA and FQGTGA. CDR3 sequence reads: CASSPRHGGPYNEQFF. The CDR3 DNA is TGTGCCAGCAGCCCACGCCACGGGGGGCCATACAATGAGCAGTTCTTC.

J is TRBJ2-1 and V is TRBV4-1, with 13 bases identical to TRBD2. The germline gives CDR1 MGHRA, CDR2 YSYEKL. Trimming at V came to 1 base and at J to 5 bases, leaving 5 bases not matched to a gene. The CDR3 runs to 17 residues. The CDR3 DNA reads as TGCGCCAGCAGCCAAGGGGCGACTAGCGGGGGGAACAATGAGCAGTTCTTC. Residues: CASSQGATSGGNNEQFF.

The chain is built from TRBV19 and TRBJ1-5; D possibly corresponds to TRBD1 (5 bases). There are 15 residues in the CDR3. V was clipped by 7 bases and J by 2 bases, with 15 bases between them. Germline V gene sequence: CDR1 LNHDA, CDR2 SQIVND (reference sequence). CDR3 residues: CASTWRGAGNQPQHF. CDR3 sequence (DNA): TGTGCCAGTACTTGGAGGGGAGCGGGCAATCAGCCCCAGCATTTT.

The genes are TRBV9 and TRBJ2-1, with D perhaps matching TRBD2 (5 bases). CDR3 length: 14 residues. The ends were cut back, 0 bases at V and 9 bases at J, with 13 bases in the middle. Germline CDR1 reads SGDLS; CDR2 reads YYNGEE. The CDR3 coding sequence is TGTGCCAGCAGCGTAGAGCCTAGCCGTACTGAGCAGTTCTTC. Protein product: CASSVEPSRTEQFF.

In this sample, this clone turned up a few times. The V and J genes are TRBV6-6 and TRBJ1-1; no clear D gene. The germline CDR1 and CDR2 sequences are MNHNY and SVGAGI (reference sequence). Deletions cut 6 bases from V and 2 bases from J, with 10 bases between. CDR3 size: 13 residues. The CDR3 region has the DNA TGTGCCAGCAGCCCCAACACCAACACTGAAGCTTTCTTT. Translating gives CASSPNTNTEAFF.

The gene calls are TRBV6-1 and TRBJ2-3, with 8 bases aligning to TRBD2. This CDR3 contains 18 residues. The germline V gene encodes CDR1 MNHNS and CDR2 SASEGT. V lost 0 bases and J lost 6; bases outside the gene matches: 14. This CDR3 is CASSEALGGGSSVDTQYF. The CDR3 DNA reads TGTGCCAGCAGTGAAGCGCTCGGGGGGGGGAGCTCGGTGGATACGCAGTATTTT.

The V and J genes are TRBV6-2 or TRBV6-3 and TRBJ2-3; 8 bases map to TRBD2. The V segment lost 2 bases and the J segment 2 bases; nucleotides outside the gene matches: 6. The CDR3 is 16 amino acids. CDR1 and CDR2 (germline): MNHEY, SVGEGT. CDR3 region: CASSYTYSGATDTQYF. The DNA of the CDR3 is TGTGCCAGCAGTTACACTTATAGCGGGGCCACAGATACGCAGTATTTT.